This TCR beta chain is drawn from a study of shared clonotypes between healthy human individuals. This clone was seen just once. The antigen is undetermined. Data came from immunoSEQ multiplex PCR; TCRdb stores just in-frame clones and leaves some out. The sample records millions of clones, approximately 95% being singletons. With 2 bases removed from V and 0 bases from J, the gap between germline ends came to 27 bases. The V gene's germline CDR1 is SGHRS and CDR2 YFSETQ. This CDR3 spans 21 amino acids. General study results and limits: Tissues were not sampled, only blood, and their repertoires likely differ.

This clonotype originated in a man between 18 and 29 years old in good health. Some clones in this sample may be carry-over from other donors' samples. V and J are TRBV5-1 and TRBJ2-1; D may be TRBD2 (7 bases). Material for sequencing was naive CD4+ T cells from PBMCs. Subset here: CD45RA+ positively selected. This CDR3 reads CASSFGSGGAQGLSSYNEQFF. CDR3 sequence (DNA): TGCGCCAGCAGCTTCGGCTCTGGGGGGGCCCAGGGACTTAGCTCCTACAATGAGCAGTTCTTC.